Below, 22 T cell receptor beta chains from the same sample are listed, as sequenced in a study of blood T cell repertoires in COVID-19. Here immunoSEQ multiplex PCR was the method, and the copy in TCRdb shows in-frame clones only, minus some. Counted here are around 140,000 clones, over 80% occurring once; the ten biggest clones make up approximately 10%. Sequencing input: PBMCs or T cells enriched from blood (not recorded which). These receptors were taken from a man in his fifties or sixties who had recovered from COVID-19.

The V and J genes are TRBV16 and TRBJ2-7, with 8 bases fitting TRBD1. The CDR3 length is 14 residues. Germline loops: CDR1 KGHSY, CDR2 FQNENV. The ends lost 4 bases at V and 5 bases at J; junction bases unmatched: 7. The DNA of the CDR3 is TGTGCCAGCAGCCCCTGGACAGGGAGCGACGAGCAGTACTTC. Translation gives CASSPWTGSDEQYF.

DNA of the CDR3: TGTGCCAGCAGCCCGACGGTCCAGAGGAATTCACCCCTCCACTTT. Amino acid sequence: CASSPTVQRNSPLHF. This chain links TRBV5-8 with TRBJ1-6; D remains unclear. The length of the CDR3 is 15 residues. Germline CDR1 and CDR2: SGHTS and YDEGEE. V was clipped by 4 bases and J by 7 bases, with 15 bases between them.

This rearrangement joins TRBV9 to TRBJ1-1; TRBD1 matches at 8 bases. CDR3 length: 13 amino acids. Germline V lookup: CDR1 SGDLS, CDR2 YYNGEE. Losses at the gene ends were 4 bases for V and 4 bases for J; bases not matched to a gene: 3. The CDR3 spells CASSQTGGTEAFF. CDR3 nucleotides: TGTGCCAGCAGCCAAACAGGGGGCACTGAAGCTTTCTTT.

The chain links TRBV10-3 to TRBJ2-2, with 7 bases lining up with TRBD1. Germline loops: CDR1 ENHRY, CDR2 SYGVKD. After removal of 6 bases from V and 3 bases from J, the junction contained 7 bases not matched to a gene. This CDR3 is built from 15 residues. The CDR3 loop is CAIRETGIDTGELFF. The CDR3 bases are TGTGCCATCAGGGAGACAGGGATTGACACCGGGGAGCTGTTTTTT.

This clone occurred a few times. The chain has TRBV11-2 and TRBJ1-2, with TRBD1 as a possible D gene (6 bases). The CDR3 contains 12 residues. CDR1 SGHAT and CDR2 FQNNGV come from the germline V gene. V was clipped by 4 bases and J by 4 bases, with 7 bases between them. The CDR3 sequence: CASSWTVYGYTF. CDR3 nucleotides: TGTGCCAGCAGCTGGACAGTCTATGGCTACACCTTC.

The V and J genes are TRBV7-8 and TRBJ1-3; 9 bases are shared with TRBD1. Germline-derived CDR1 and CDR2 are SGHVS and FQNEAQ. V gave up 4 bases and J gave up 5 bases; unmatched junction bases: 12. The CDR3 extends over 17 amino acids. CDR3 sequence: CASSWLPGQGSRNTIYF. CDR3 nucleotides: TGTGCCAGCAGCTGGCTCCCGGGACAGGGATCTAGAAACACCATATATTTT.

The chain joins TRBV7-2 to TRBJ2-1; D is possibly TRBD1 (5 bases). Germline-derived CDR1 and CDR2 are SGHTA and FQGNSA. The CDR3 extends over 13 amino acids. Trimming pared 4 bases from V and 10 bases from J, leaving 14 bases between. In DNA form, the CDR3 reads TGTGCCAGCAGCTATGACAGACCTCTAGAGCAGTTCTTC. This codes for CASSYDRPLEQFF. The full variable domain, rest sourced from reference TRBV7-2 and TRBJ2-1, is GAGVSQSPSNKVTEKGKDVELRCDPISGHTALYWYRQSLGQGLEFLIYFQGNSAPDKSGLPSDRFSAERTGGSVSTLTIQRTQQEDSAVYLCASSYDRPLEQFFGPGTRLTVL.

This CDR3 reads CASSPSGAGYGAEAFF. In nucleotides, the CDR3 is TGTGCCAGCAGCCCCTCGGGCGCAGGGTACGGCGCTGAAGCTTTCTTT. The chain carries TRBV28 and TRBJ1-1, with D possibly TRBD1 on 5 matching bases. V lost 6 bases and J 6 bases, leaving 23 bases between the germline ends. The CDR3 runs to 16 residues. Germline CDR1 MDHEN, CDR2 SYDVKM.

The CDR3 bases are TGCAGCGTCGGTACAGTATACTACGAGCAGTACTTC. It yields the protein CSVGTVYYEQYF. The chain is built from TRBV29-1 and TRBJ2-7; D gene ambiguous. The CDR3 covers 12 residues. Trimming shortened V by 6 bases and J by 3 bases, and 12 bases separated the two germline ends. Germline CDR1 reads SQVTM; CDR2 reads ANQGSEA.

The V gene is TRBV19, the J gene TRBJ1-2; no firm D call. The V gene lost 1 base and the J gene lost 3 bases, with 6 bases spanning the gap. The CDR3 is made up of 13 amino acids. Germline CDR1 and CDR2: LNHDA and SQIVND (reference sequence). For the CDR3, the DNA is TGTGCCAGTAGTATAGGTACAGACTATGGCTACACCTTC. Residues: CASSIGTDYGYTF. Supplemented by reference TRBV19 and TRBJ1-2, the full variable domain reads DGGITQSPKYLFRKEGQNVTLSCEQNLNHDAMYWYRQDPGQGLRLIYYSQIVNDFQKGDIAEGYSVSREKKESFPLTVTSAQKNPTAFYLCASSIGTDYGYTFGSGTRLTVV.

This clone was observed once. This chain connects TRBV30 to TRBJ2-6; D is perhaps TRBD1 (6 bases). The ends were cut back, 4 bases at V and 7 bases at J, with 8 bases in the middle. CDR3 size: 12 residues. Germline assignment: CDR1 GTSNPN and CDR2 SVGIG (reference sequence). The CDR3 sequence: CAWTGDANVLTF. The CDR3 bases are TGTGCCTGGACAGGGGACGCCAACGTCCTGACTTTC. Using reference TRBV30 and TRBJ2-6 for the parts outside the CDR3, the full variable domain is SQTIHQWPATLVQPVGSPLSLECTVEGTSNPNLYWYRQAAGRGLQLLFYSVGIGQISSEVPQNLSASRPQDRQFILSSKKLLLSDSGFYLCAWTGDANVLTFGAGSRLTVL.

CDR3: CASNREYSNQPQHF. As DNA, the CDR3 is TGTGCCAGCAATCGAGAGTATAGCAATCAGCCCCAGCATTTT. This chain links TRBV28 with TRBJ1-5, with D hard to call. V lost 7 bases to trimming and J lost 0 bases, with 10 bases between them. In germline, CDR1 is MDHEN, CDR2 SYDVKM. This CDR3 region has 14 residues.

This sequence joins TRBV2 and TRBJ1-5, with D perhaps matching TRBD1 (6 bases). The V and J ends lost 4 bases and 7 bases respectively, with 14 bases between them. CDR1 is SNHLY, CDR2 FYNNEI, per germline. The CDR3 runs 14 residues. CDR3 in amino acids: CASSAQGTGQPQHF. The CDR3 DNA reads TGTGCCAGCAGTGCGCAGGGTACAGGGCAGCCCCAGCATTTT.

Here the CDR3 reads CASSQDRDSQAFF. DNA for the CDR3: TGTGCCAGCAGCCAAGATAGGGACAGCCAAGCTTTCTTT. The chain links TRBV4-2 to TRBJ1-1, with 7 bases identical to TRBD1. J was trimmed by 9 bases and V by 0 bases; bases with no gene match: 4. This CDR3 contains 13 residues. Germline values: CDR1 LGHNA, CDR2 YNFKEQ.

The chain links TRBV18 to TRBJ2-7; TRBD1 matches at 8 bases. The CDR3 contains 14 residues. From germline, CDR1 is KGHSH and CDR2 LQKENI. The V segment lost 5 bases and the J segment 2 bases; nucleotides outside the gene matches: 5. The CDR3 DNA sequence: TGTGCCAGCTCAGGGACAGGAGGACCCTACGAGCAGTACTTC. Translation: CASSGTGGPYEQYF.

This chain connects TRBV10-1 to TRBJ2-1; TRBD2 agrees at 9 bases. The V gene's germline CDR1 is WNHNN and CDR2 SYGVQD (reference sequence). The trim removed 6 bases at V and 4 bases at J, leaving 1 base unmatched. This CDR3 has 13 amino acids. CDR3 region: CASSLAGYNEQFF. CDR3 nucleotide sequence: TGCGCCAGCAGCCTAGCGGGATACAATGAGCAGTTCTTC.

The chain recombines TRBV6-5 with TRBJ2-7; 7 bases are shared with TRBD1. CDR3 length: 14 residues. Germline values: CDR1 MNHEY, CDR2 SVGAGI. V shed 2 bases, J shed 2 bases, and the junction held 3 bases outside the gene matches. CDR3 DNA sequence: TGTGCCAGCAGTTACGGGCAGGGGGCCTACGAGCAGTACTTC. This codes for CASSYGQGAYEQYF.

Notes on this clone: The junction and the germline gene differ at one end; a read error may be behind it. This chain connects TRBV7-7 to TRBJ2-1, with D maybe TRBD2 (6 bases). The CDR3 is 14 amino acids. CDR1 SSHAT and CDR2 FNYEAQ come from the germline V gene (reference sequence). The CDR3 sequence is CASSSGTHDSEQFF. CDR3 bases: TGTGCTAGCAGCTCCGGGACTCACGATTCTGAGCAGTTCTTC.

The J gene is TRBJ2-7, the V gene TRBV4-1; possibly TRBD1 for D (6 bases). Trimming removed 4 bases from V and 3 bases from J, with 10 bases in between. The CDR3 spans 13 residues. Germline V gene sequence: CDR1 MGHRA, CDR2 YSYEKL. The CDR3 sequence is CASSLTGIYEQYF. The CDR3 bases are TGCGCCAGCAGCCTAACAGGGATCTACGAGCAGTACTTC.

This chain links TRBV11-3 with TRBJ2-1; 7 nucleotides align to TRBD2. This CDR3 comprises 12 residues. The germline CDR1 and CDR2 sequences are SGHNT and YENEEA. The trim removed 5 bases at V and 7 bases at J, leaving 2 bases unmatched. The CDR3, as DNA: TGTGCCAGCAGCCGGGGAGGGAATGAGCAGTTCTTC. This gives the protein CASSRGGNEQFF.

This sequence joins TRBV12-5 and TRBJ2-1; TRBD2 agrees at 9 bases. The CDR3 totals 17 residues. The germline gives CDR1 LGHNT, CDR2 FRNRAP. Losses at the gene ends were 2 bases for V and 5 bases for J; bases not matched to a gene: 10. DNA for the CDR3: TGTGCTAGTGGTTTGACCTGGGGGGGACTAGCTAACAATGAGCAGTTCTTC. Translation: CASGLTWGGLANNEQFF.

The rearrangement uses TRBV2 and TRBJ2-3; 9 bases are a match to TRBD1. This CDR3 is 16 amino acids long. CDR1 SNHLY and CDR2 FYNNEI come from the germline V gene. Trimming took 5 bases from V and 1 from J; bases not matched to a gene: 7. CDR3 loop: CASSKLDRGGTDTQYF. For the CDR3, the DNA is TGTGCCAGCAGTAAGTTGGACAGGGGAGGCACAGATACGCAGTATTTT.